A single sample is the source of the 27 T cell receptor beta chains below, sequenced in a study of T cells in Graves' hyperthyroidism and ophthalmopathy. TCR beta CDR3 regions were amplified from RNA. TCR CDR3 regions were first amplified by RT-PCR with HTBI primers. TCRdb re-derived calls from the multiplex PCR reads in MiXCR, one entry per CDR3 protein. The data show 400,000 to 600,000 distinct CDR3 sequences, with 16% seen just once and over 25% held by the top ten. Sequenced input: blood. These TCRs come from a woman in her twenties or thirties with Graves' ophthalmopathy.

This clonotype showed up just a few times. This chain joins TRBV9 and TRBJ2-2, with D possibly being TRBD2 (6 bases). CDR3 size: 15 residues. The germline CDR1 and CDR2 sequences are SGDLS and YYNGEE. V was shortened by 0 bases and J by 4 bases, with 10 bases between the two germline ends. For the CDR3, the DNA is TGTGCCAGCAGCGTAGCGGGACTTATCACCGGGGAGCTGTTTTTT. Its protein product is CASSVAGLITGELFF.

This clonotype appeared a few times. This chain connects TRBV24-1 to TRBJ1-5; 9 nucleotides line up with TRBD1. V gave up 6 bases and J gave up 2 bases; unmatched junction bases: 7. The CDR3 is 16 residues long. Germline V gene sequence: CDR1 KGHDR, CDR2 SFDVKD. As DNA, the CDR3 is TGTGCCACCAGTCCGGGACAGGGTTTCGGCAATCAGCCCCAGCATTTT. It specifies CATSPGQGFGNQPQHF.

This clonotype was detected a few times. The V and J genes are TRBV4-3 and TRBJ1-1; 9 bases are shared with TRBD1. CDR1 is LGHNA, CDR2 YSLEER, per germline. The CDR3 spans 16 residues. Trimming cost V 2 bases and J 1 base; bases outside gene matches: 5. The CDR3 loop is CASSQIPGQGNTEAFF. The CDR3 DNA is TGCGCCAGCAGCCAAATCCCGGGACAGGGGAACACTGAAGCTTTCTTT.

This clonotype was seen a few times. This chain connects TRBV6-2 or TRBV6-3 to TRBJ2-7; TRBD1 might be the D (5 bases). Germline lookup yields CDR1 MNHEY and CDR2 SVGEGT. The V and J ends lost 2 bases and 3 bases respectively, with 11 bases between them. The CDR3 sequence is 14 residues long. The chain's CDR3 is CASSYRGRGYEQYF. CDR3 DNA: TGTGCCAGCAGTTACAGGGGAAGGGGCTACGAGCAGTACTTC.

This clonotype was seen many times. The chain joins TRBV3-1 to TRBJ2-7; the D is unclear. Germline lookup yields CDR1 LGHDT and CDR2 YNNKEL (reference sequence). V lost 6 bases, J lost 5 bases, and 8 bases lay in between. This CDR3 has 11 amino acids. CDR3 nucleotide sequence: TGTGCCAGCAGGCATCTCGACGAGCAGTACTTC. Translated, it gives CASRHLDEQYF.

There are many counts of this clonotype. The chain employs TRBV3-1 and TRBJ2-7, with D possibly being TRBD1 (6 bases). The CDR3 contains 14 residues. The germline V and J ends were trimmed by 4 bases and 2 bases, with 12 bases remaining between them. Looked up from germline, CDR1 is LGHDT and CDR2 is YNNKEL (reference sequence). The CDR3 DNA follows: TGTGCCAGCAGCCGCGGACAGCTAACCTACGAGCAGTACTTC. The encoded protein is CASSRGQLTYEQYF.

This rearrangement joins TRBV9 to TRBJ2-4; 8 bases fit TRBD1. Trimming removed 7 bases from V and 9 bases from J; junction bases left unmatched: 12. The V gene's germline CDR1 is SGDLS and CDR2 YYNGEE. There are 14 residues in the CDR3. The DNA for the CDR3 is TGTGCCAGCGGTGGACAGGGAGCGGGCGGCATTCAGTACTTC. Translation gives CASGGQGAGGIQYF.

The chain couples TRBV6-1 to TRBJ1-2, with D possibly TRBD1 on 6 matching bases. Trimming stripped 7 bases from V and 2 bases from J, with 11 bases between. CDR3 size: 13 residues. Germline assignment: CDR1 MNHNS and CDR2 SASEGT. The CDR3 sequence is CASMGQGNYGYTF. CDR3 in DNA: TGTGCCAGCATGGGTCAGGGGAACTATGGCTACACCTTC.

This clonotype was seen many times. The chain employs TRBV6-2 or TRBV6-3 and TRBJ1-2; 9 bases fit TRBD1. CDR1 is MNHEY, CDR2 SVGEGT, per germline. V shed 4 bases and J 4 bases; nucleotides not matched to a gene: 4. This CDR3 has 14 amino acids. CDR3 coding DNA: TGTGCCAGCAGTTCGGACAGGGGACCCTATGGCTACACCTTC. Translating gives CASSSDRGPYGYTF.

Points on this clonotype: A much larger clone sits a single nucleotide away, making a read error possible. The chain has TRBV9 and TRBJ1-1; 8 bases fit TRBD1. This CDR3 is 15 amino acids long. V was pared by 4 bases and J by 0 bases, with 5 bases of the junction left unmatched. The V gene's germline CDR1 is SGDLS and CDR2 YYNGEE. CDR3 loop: CASSPQTGVNTEAFF. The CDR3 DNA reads TGTGCCAGCAGCCCCCAGACAGGGGTGAACACTGAAGCTTTCTTT.

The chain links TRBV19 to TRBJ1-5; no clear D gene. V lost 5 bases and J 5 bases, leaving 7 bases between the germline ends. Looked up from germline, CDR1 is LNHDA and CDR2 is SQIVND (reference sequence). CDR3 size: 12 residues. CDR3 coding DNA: TGTGCCAGTAGTCCAGCAGATCAGCCCCAGCATTTT. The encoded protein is CASSPADQPQHF.

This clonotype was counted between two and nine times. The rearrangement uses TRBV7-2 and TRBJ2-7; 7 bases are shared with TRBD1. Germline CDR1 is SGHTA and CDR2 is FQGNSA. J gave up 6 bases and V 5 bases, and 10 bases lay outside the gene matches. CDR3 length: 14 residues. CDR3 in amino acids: CASSPYRGFSEQYF. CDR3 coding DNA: TGTGCCAGCAGCCCCTACAGGGGATTTAGCGAGCAGTACTTC.

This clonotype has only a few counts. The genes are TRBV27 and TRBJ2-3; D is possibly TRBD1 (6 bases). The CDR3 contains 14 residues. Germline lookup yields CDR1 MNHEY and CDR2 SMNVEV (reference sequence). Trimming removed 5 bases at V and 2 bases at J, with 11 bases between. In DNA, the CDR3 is TGTGCCAGCAGTGTCTCAGGGGCCACAGATACGCAGTATTTT. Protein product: CASSVSGATDTQYF.

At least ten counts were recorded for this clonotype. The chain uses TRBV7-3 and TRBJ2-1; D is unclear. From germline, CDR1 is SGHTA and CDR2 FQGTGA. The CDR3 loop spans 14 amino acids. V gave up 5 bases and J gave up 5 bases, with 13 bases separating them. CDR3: CASSPSRVDNEQFF. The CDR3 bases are TGTGCCAGCAGCCCTTCTAGGGTCGACAATGAGCAGTTCTTC.

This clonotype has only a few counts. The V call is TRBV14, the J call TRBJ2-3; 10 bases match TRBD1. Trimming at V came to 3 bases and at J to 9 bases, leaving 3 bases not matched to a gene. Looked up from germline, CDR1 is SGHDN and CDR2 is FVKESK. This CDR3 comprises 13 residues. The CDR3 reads CASSQTGGSTQYF. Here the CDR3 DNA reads TGTGCCAGCAGCCAGACAGGGGGCAGCACGCAGTATTTT.

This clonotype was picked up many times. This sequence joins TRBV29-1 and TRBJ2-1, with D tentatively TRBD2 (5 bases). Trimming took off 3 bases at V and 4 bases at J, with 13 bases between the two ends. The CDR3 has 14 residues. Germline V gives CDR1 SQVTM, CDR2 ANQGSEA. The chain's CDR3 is CSVDSSGVYNEQFF. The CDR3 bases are TGCAGCGTTGACTCCTCCGGGGTATACAATGAGCAGTTCTTC.

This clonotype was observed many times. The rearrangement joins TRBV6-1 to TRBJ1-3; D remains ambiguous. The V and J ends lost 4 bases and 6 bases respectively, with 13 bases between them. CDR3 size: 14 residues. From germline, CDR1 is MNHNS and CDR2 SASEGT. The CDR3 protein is CASSGADTLNTIYF. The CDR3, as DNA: TGTGCCAGCAGTGGGGCTGACACCTTAAACACCATATATTTT.

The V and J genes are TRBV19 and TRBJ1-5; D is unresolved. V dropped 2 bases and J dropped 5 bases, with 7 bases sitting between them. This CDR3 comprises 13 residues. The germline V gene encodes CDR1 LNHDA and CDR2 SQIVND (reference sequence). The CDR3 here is CASSIQQHQPQHF. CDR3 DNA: TGTGCCAGTAGTATACAACAGCATCAGCCCCAGCATTTT.

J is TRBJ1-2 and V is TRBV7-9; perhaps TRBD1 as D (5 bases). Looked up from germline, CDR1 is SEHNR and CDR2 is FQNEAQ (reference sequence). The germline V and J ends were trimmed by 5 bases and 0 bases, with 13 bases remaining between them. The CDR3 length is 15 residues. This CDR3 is CASSPRRQTNYGYTF. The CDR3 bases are TGTGCCAGCAGCCCTCGGAGACAGACTAACTATGGCTACACCTTC.

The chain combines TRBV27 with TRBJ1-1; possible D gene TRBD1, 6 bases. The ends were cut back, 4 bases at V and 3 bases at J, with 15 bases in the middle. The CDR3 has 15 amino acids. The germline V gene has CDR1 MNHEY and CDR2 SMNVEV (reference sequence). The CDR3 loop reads CASSSSRQADTEAFF. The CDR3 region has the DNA TGTGCCAGCAGTTCAAGCCGACAGGCCGACACTGAAGCTTTCTTT.

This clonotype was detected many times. CDR3 region: CAWSVGSNEQFF. The CDR3 DNA sequence: TGTGCCTGGAGTGTGGGTAGCAATGAGCAGTTCTTC. The V gene is TRBV30, the J gene TRBJ2-1; D is unclear. CDR1 is GTSNPN, CDR2 SVGIG, per germline (reference sequence). V lost 0 bases, J lost 6 bases, and 6 bases lay in between. The CDR3 loop spans 12 amino acids.

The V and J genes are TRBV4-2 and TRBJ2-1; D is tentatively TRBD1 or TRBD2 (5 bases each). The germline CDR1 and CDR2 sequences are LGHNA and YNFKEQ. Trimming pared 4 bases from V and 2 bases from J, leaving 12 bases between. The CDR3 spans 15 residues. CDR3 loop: CASSRSGQTYNEQFF. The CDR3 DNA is TGTGCCAGCAGCCGGAGCGGACAAACCTACAATGAGCAGTTCTTC.

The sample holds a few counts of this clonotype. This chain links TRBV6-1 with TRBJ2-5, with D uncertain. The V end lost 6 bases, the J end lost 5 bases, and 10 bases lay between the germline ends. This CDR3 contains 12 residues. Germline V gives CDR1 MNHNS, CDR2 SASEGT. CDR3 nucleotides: TGTGCCAGCAGGCCGAATGCGGAGACCCAGTACTTC. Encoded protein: CASRPNAETQYF.

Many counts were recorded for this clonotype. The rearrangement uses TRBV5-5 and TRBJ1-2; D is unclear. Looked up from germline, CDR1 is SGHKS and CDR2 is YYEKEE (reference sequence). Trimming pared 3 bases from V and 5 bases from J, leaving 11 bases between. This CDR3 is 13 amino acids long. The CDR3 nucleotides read TGTGCCAGCAGCTCGGCAGGTTTATATGGCTACACCTTC. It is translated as CASSSAGLYGYTF.

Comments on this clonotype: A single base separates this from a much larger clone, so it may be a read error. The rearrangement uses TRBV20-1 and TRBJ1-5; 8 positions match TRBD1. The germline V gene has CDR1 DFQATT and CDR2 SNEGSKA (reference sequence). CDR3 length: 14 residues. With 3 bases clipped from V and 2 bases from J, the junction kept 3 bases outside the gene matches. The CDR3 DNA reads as TGCAGTGCTAGTTCGACAGGGGGCAATCAGCCCCAGCATTTT. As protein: CSASSTGGNQPQHF.

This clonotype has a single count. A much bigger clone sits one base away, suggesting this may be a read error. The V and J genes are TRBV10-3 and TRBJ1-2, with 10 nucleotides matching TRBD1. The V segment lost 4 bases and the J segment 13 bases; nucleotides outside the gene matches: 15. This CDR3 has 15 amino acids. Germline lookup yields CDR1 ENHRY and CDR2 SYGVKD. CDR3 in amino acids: CAISAQTGGDLYCTF. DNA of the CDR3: TGTGCCATCAGTGCACAGACAGGGGGCGATTTATACTGCACCTTC.

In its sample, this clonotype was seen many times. The CDR3 protein is CSAREQLMNTEAFF. The CDR3 nucleotides read TGCAGTGCTAGAGAACAGCTCATGAACACTGAAGCTTTCTTT. The rearrangement joins TRBV20-1 to TRBJ1-1, with D unclear. V lost 0 bases and J 0 bases, leaving 8 bases between the germline ends. Looked up from germline, CDR1 is DFQATT and CDR2 is SNEGSKA (reference sequence). This CDR3 comprises 14 residues.